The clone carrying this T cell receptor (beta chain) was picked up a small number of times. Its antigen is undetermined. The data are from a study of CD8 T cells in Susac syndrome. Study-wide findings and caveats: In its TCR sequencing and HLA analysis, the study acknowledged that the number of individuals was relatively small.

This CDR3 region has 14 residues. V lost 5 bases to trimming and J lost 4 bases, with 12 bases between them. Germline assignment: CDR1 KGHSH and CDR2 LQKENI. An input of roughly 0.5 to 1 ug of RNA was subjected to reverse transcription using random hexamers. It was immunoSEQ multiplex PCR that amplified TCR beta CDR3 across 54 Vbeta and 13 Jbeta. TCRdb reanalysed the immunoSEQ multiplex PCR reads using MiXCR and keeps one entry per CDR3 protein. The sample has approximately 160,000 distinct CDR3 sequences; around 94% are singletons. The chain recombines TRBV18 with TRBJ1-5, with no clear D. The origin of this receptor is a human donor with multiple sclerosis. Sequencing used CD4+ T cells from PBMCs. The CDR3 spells CASSSTDINQPQHF. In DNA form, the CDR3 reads TGTGCCAGCTCATCGACTGACATAAATCAGCCCCAGCATTTT.